The sequence of this T cell receptor beta chain was determined in a study of blood T cell repertoires in COVID-19. Looking at the study overall: The United States, Italy and Spain were the sources of the acute and convalescent COVID-19 samples.

There are 11 residues in the CDR3. The germline V gene has CDR1 LGHNA and CDR2 YNFKEQ. The V and J ends lost 11 bases and 8 bases respectively, with 15 bases between them. This clone was observed a few times. Here immunoSEQ multiplex PCR was the method, and the copy in TCRdb shows in-frame clones only, minus some. The table includes some 100,000 clones, around 90% detected once. V usage is TRBV4-2 and J usage is TRBJ1-2, with a possible D match to TRBD1 (6 bases). This receptor was identified in a human donor in a cohort sampled during active COVID-19. Sequenced: peripheral blood. CDR3 protein: CALLPRGGYTF. CDR3 coding DNA: TGTGCCCTCCTTCCCAGGGGAGGCTACACCTTC.